What follows are 24 T cell receptor beta chains derived from one specimen sequenced in a study of CD8 T cells in ankylosing spondylitis. Regarding the study as a whole: Characteristic of ankylosing spondylitis blood, it appeared, was a TCR beta motif comprising roughly eight highly homologous variants.

These receptors are not linked to any known antigen. TCRdb reanalysed the 5' RACE reads using MiXCR and keeps one entry per CDR3 protein. The data hold 300,000 to 400,000 distinct CDR3 sequences, with around 24% observed a single time. The sequenced sample consisted of blood, either unsorted or a sorted T cell fraction (not recorded which). These receptors were obtained from a male donor with ankylosing spondylitis.

V usage is TRBV5-1 and J usage is TRBJ2-2; D is uncertain. Trimming took 7 bases from V and 6 from J, leaving 13 bases between them. The germline V gene encodes CDR1 SGHRS and CDR2 YFSETQ. The CDR3 loop spans 13 amino acids. In DNA, the CDR3 is TGCGCCAGCGACTCCCAGGTATCCGGGGAGCTGTTTTTT. Amino acid sequence: CASDSQVSGELFF.

This clonotype was recorded at least ten times. The gene calls are TRBV9 and TRBJ2-1; no clear D gene. This CDR3 has 13 amino acids. Trimming shortened V by 0 bases and J by 2 bases, and 3 bases separated the two germline ends. Germline V lookup: CDR1 SGDLS, CDR2 YYNGEE. The CDR3 loop reads CASSVGTYNEQFF. CDR3 bases: TGTGCCAGCAGCGTAGGGACCTACAATGAGCAGTTCTTC.

This clonotype was observed a handful of times. This chain uses TRBV28 with TRBJ2-2; tentative D call: TRBD2 (7 bases). The CDR3 has 16 residues. V gave up 7 bases and J gave up 4 bases, with 19 bases separating them. Per germline, CDR1 MDHEN and CDR2 SYDVKM. CDR3 amino acids: CASTHPSGGGTGELFF. The CDR3, as DNA: TGTGCCAGCACCCATCCTAGCGGAGGGGGCACCGGGGAGCTGTTTTTT.

The genes are TRBV6-5 and TRBJ2-5; D is undetermined. Trimming took 0 bases from V and 5 from J, leaving 4 bases between them. CDR1 is MNHEY and CDR2 is SVGAGI in the germline V gene. The length of the CDR3 is 12 residues. CDR3: CASSYSGETQYF. The CDR3 coding sequence is TGTGCCAGCAGTTACTCCGGGGAGACCCAGTACTTC.

The chain carries TRBV5-1 and TRBJ1-2; TRBD1 matches 8 bases. Germline V gene data show CDR1 as SGHRS and CDR2 as YFSETQ. The CDR3 runs to 16 residues. Germline trimming cut 0 bases from V and 3 bases from J; bases unmatched to any gene: 7. The DNA for the CDR3 is TGCGCCAGCAGCTTGGCCCAGGCAGGGGGCGACTATGGCTACACCTTC. It encodes CASSLAQAGGDYGYTF.

This chain joins TRBV19 and TRBJ1-1; unclear D gene. The germline V gene encodes CDR1 LNHDA and CDR2 SQIVND (reference sequence). V was clipped by 3 bases and J by 0 bases, with 5 bases between them. The CDR3 consists of 13 residues. The CDR3 region is CASSMSVNTEAFF. In nucleotides, the CDR3 is TGTGCCAGTAGTATGTCGGTGAACACTGAAGCTTTCTTT.

This clonotype was found many times. The CDR3 region is CASSSGWDSLYGYTF. The CDR3 DNA reads as TGCGCCAGCAGCTCGGGTTGGGACAGCCTCTATGGCTACACCTTC. V gene TRBV5-1 combines with J gene TRBJ1-2; 7 bases agree with TRBD1. The germline V gene encodes CDR1 SGHRS and CDR2 YFSETQ. After removal of 3 bases from V and 4 bases from J, the junction contained 9 bases not matched to a gene. This CDR3 region has 15 residues.

The chain employs TRBV5-1 and TRBJ2-1, with TRBD2 identical over 9 bases. The CDR3 consists of 14 residues. The J segment lost 8 bases and the V segment lost 5 bases, leaving 8 bases of the junction unmatched. CDR1 SGHRS and CDR2 YFSETQ come from the germline V gene. The chain's CDR3 is CASRTLREGDEQFF. The CDR3 nucleotides are TGCGCCAGCAGGACGTTGCGGGAGGGCGATGAGCAGTTCTTC.

Only a few counts were recorded for this clonotype. V gene TRBV12-3 or TRBV12-4 combines with J gene TRBJ2-1, with 7 bases that match TRBD2. With 1 base clipped from V and 7 bases from J, the junction kept 13 bases outside the gene matches. The CDR3 sequence is 17 residues long. This CDR3 is CASSLVLGDYIWNEQFF. The CDR3, as DNA: TGTGCCAGCAGTTTAGTGCTTGGGGACTATATTTGGAATGAGCAGTTCTTC.

The chain is built from TRBV12-3 or TRBV12-4 and TRBJ2-7; 9 bases map to TRBD1. J lost 2 bases, V lost 6 bases, and 11 bases had no gene match. The CDR3 spans 16 residues. In DNA, the CDR3 is TGTGCCAGCAGCCGAAAGCCGGGACAGGGAGCCTACGAGCAGTACTTC. Amino acids: CASSRKPGQGAYEQYF.

The V gene is TRBV29-1, the J gene TRBJ1-2, with TRBD1 matching over 8 bases. The V gene's germline CDR1 is SQVTM and CDR2 ANQGSEA. The CDR3 covers 11 residues. Germline trimming cut 4 bases from V and 8 bases from J; bases unmatched to any gene: 3. The CDR3 loop is CSVGAGGGYTF. In DNA form, the CDR3 reads TGCAGCGTTGGGGCAGGGGGCGGCTACACCTTC. Together with reference TRBV29-1 and TRBJ1-2, the CDR3 gives the full variable domain: SAVISQKPSRDICQRGTSLTIQCQVDSQVTMMFWYRQQPGQSLTLIATANQGSEATYESGFVIDKFPISRPNLTFSTLTVSNMSPEDSSIYLCSVGAGGGYTFGSGTRLTVV.

This clonotype has more than one count but fewer than ten. V and J are TRBV25-1 and TRBJ2-5; the D gene is possibly TRBD2 (7 bases). The CDR3 runs to 16 residues. The V end was cut by 4 bases, the J end by 4 bases, with 19 bases between. Germline V gene sequence: CDR1 MGHDK, CDR2 SYGVNS. The CDR3 sequence: CASSALGGGWGETQYF. The DNA for the CDR3 is TGTGCCAGCAGTGCTTTAGGGGGGGGCTGGGGAGAGACCCAGTACTTC. Supplemented by reference TRBV25-1 and TRBJ2-5, the full variable domain reads EADIYQTPRYLVIGTGKKITLECSQTMGHDKMYWYQQDPGMELHLIHYSYGVNSTEKGDLSSESTVSRIRTEHFPLTLESARPSHTSQYLCASSALGGGWGETQYFGPGTRLLVL.

This clonotype was counted ten times or more. V is TRBV5-1 and J is TRBJ2-3, with TRBD1 matching over 7 bases. After removal of 1 base from V and 2 bases from J, the junction contained 4 bases not matched to a gene. CDR3 size: 15 residues. Germline CDR1 SGHRS, CDR2 YFSETQ. CDR3 in amino acids: CASSLLTGVTDTQYF. The CDR3 DNA is TGCGCCAGCAGCTTGCTAACAGGGGTCACAGATACGCAGTATTTT.

The rearrangement uses TRBV7-2 and TRBJ2-3; possibly TRBD1 for D (6 bases). V shed 7 bases and J shed 6 bases, with 20 bases lying between them. CDR3 length: 15 amino acids. Germline assignment: CDR1 SGHTA and CDR2 FQGNSA. CDR3 amino acids: CASNTVAGAMDTQYF. CDR3 sequence (DNA): TGTGCCAGCAACACCGTGGCAGGGGCCATGGATACGCAGTATTTT. The whole variable domain, remainder taken from reference TRBV7-2 and TRBJ2-3, is GAGVSQSPSNKVTEKGKDVELRCDPISGHTALYWYRQSLGQGLEFLIYFQGNSAPDKSGLPSDRFSAERTGGSVSTLTIQRTQQEDSAVYLCASNTVAGAMDTQYFGPGTRLTVL.

This chain uses TRBV7-2 with TRBJ2-5; maybe TRBD1 (6 bases). Germline CDR1 SGHTA, CDR2 FQGNSA. The CDR3 spans 15 residues. The V and J ends lost 4 bases and 5 bases respectively, with 17 bases between them. The CDR3 protein is CASSSQQTGTETQYF. The CDR3 DNA is TGTGCCAGCAGCTCCCAGCAGACAGGCACGGAGACCCAGTACTTC.

This clonotype was seen repeatedly, ten times or more. The chain links TRBV29-1 to TRBJ1-1; D remains ambiguous. CDR3 length: 13 residues. Between the trimmed V and J ends, which lost 4 bases and 4 bases, there was a span of 13 bases. Germline CDR1 and CDR2: SQVTM and ANQGSEA. The CDR3 coding sequence is TGCAGCGTTGTGGAGACGGGCGGCACTGAAGCTTTCTTT. Its protein product is CSVVETGGTEAFF.

This chain uses TRBV5-1 with TRBJ2-1; tentative D call: TRBD2 (6 bases). The V end was cut by 2 bases, the J end by 0 bases, with 9 bases between. In germline, CDR1 is SGHRS, CDR2 YFSETQ. The CDR3 is made up of 15 amino acids. CDR3 sequence reads: CASSFGRLSYNEQFF. In nucleotides, the CDR3 is TGCGCCAGCAGCTTTGGGAGGCTCTCCTACAATGAGCAGTTCTTC.

This clonotype came up a few times. The chain combines TRBV3-1 with TRBJ1-2, with D hard to call. Between the trimmed V and J ends, which lost 4 bases and 8 bases, there was a span of 14 bases. The V gene's germline CDR1 is LGHDT and CDR2 YNNKEL (reference sequence). The CDR3 length is 13 residues. The CDR3 is CASSRGSVEGYTF. The CDR3 DNA is TGTGCCAGCAGCCGTGGGAGTGTGGAAGGCTACACCTTC.

The chain links TRBV6-2 or TRBV6-3 to TRBJ2-1; 8 bases match TRBD2. Trimming cost V 6 bases and J 9 bases; bases outside gene matches: 4. CDR3 size: 12 residues. Germline values: CDR1 MNHEY, CDR2 SVGEGT. The CDR3 DNA reads TGTGCCAGCAGACGGGGGGGATTTGAGCAGTTCTTC. Encoded protein: CASRRGGFEQFF.

In its sample, this clonotype was seen many times. The chain carries TRBV12-3 or TRBV12-4 and TRBJ2-2, with D tentatively TRBD1 (7 bases). The V gene lost 4 bases and the J gene lost 0 bases, with 15 bases spanning the gap. CDR3 length: 17 amino acids. CDR3 sequence reads: CASSSRGTAPNTGELFF. DNA for the CDR3: TGTGCCAGCAGTTCCCGGGGGACAGCCCCGAACACCGGGGAGCTGTTTTTT.

This chain connects TRBV5-5 to TRBJ2-7; 8 nucleotides line up with TRBD2. The CDR3 is made up of 15 amino acids. Trimming took 2 bases from V and 3 from J; bases not matched to a gene: 7. CDR1 and CDR2 (germline): SGHKS, YYEKEE (reference sequence). CDR3 loop: CASSLNPSGLYEQYF. CDR3 in DNA: TGTGCCAGCAGCTTAAACCCTAGCGGGCTCTACGAGCAGTACTTC.

This sequence joins TRBV28 and TRBJ2-7; 8 nucleotides align to TRBD1. The germline CDR1 and CDR2 sequences are MDHEN and SYDVKM. The CDR3 consists of 16 residues. V shed 5 bases, J shed 4 bases, and the junction held 13 bases outside the gene matches. The CDR3 DNA follows: TGTGCCAGCAGTCCCCTCATAGACAGGGGCAGGTACGAGCAGTACTTC. Its protein product is CASSPLIDRGRYEQYF. Together with reference TRBV28 and TRBJ2-7, the CDR3 gives the full variable domain: DVKVTQSSRYLVKRTGEKVFLECVQDMDHENMFWYRQDPGLGLRLIYFSYDVKMKEKGDIPEGYSVSREKKERFSLILESASTNQTSMYLCASSPLIDRGRYEQYFGPGTRLTVT.

This clonotype was observed a handful of times. This chain connects TRBV9 to TRBJ2-1; maybe TRBD1 (6 bases). V shed 3 bases and J shed 1 base, with 8 bases lying between them. The germline V gene has CDR1 SGDLS and CDR2 YYNGEE. The CDR3 has 14 amino acids. This CDR3 is CASSGGLSYNEQFF. The DNA of the CDR3 is TGTGCCAGCAGCGGGGGGCTGTCCTACAATGAGCAGTTCTTC.

The chain recombines TRBV28 with TRBJ2-1, with a weak D call TRBD2 (6 bases). V lost 7 bases and J 2 bases, leaving 12 bases between the germline ends. The CDR3 contains 14 residues. CDR1 MDHEN and CDR2 SYDVKM come from the germline V gene. CDR3 DNA sequence: TGTGCCAGCACTGGGGGAGGAGCCTACAATGAGCAGTTCTTC. Residues: CASTGGGAYNEQFF.